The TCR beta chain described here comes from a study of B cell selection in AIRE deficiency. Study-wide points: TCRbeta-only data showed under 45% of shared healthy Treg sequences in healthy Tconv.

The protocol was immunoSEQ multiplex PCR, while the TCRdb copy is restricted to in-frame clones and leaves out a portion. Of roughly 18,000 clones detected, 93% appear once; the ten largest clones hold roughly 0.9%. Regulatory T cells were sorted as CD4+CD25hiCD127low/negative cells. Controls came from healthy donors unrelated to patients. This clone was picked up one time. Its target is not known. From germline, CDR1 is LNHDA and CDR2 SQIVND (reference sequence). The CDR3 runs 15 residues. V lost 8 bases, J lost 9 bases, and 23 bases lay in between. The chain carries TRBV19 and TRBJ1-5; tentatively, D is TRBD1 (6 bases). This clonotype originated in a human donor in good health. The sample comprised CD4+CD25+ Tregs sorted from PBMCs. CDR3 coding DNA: TGTGCCAGTTCCACAGCGGGGGCAGGGAAATTGCCCCAGCATTTT. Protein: CASSTAGAGKLPQHF. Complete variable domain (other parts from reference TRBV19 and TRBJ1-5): DGGITQSPKYLFRKEGQNVTLSCEQNLNHDAMYWYRQDPGQGLRLIYYSQIVNDFQKGDIAEGYSVSREKKESFPLTVTSAQKNPTAFYLCASSTAGAGKLPQHFGDGTRLSIL.